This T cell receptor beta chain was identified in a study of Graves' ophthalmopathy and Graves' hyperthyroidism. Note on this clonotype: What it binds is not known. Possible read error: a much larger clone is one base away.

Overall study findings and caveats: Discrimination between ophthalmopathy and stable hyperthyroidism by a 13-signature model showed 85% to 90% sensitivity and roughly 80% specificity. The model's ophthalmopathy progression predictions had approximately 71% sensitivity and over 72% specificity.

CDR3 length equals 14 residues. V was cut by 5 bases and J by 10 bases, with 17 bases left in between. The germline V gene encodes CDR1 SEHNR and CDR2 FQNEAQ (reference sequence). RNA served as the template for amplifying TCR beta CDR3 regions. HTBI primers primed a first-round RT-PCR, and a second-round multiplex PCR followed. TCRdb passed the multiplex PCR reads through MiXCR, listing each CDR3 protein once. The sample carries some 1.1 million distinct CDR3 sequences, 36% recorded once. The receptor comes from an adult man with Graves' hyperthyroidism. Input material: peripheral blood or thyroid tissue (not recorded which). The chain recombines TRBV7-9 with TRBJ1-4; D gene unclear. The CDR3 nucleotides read TGTGCCAGCAGCCAAGCGAAAGGGAGTGGAAAACTGTTTTTT. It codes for CASSQAKGSGKLFF.